This TCR beta chain was found in a study of graft-versus-host responses after intestinal transplantation. Study context: Tacrolimus plus steroids were given to all recipients for approximately three years, preceded by anti-thymocyte globulin induction.

This clone was seen only once. Its specificity is unknown. Findings and limits, study-wide: Graft-donor T cell macrochimerism in patients accompanied high graft-versus-host to host-versus-graft clonal ratios in allografts. Recipient marrow contained GvH clones, some of which appeared first in ileum or blood.

Measured with immunoSEQ multiplex PCR; TCRdb has only the in-frame clones, and not every one. In the table there are tens of thousands of clones, 70% to 90% of which are singletons. Germline V gene sequence: CDR1 MNHNS, CDR2 SASEGT. The CDR3 is made up of 11 amino acids. This receptor was obtained from a human patient who received an intestinal transplant, so some T cells may come from the graft donor. The sequencing here drew on PBMCs, taken 26 days after transplant. V usage is TRBV6-1 and J usage is TRBJ2-7; tentatively, D is TRBD1 (5 bases). In DNA, the CDR3 is TGTGCCAGCAGTGAGTGGGGCACCGTGGACGTC. As protein: CASSEWGTVDV.